The clone carrying this TCR beta chain was observed at least ten times. The record originates from a study of immune heterogeneity within non-small cell lung tumors. For each sample, template was approximately 640 ng of bulk tumor genomic DNA. Doctors removed several biopsies from each primary tumor during surgery, keeping them far apart. These patients got curative surgery after being newly diagnosed with untreated non-small cell lung cancer. TCR beta CDR3 was amplified by multiplex PCR, first round nine to ten cycles, 32 V and 13 J primers. TCRdb re-called the multiplex PCR reads through MiXCR, storing one row per CDR3 protein. Here the sample spans roughly 20,000 distinct CDR3 sequences, around 26% being singletons. CDR1 is MDHEN, CDR2 SYDVKM, per germline. V trimming: 5 bases; J trimming: 2 bases; junction bases outside the gene matches: 6. There are 15 residues in the CDR3.

V and J are TRBV28 and TRBJ1-1; the match to TRBD1 covers 9 bases. The receptor was derived from a man aged 40-49 years with non-small cell lung cancer. Sequenced material: lung tumor tissue. In DNA, the CDR3 is TGTGCCAGCAGTGCCCCGGGACAGGGCAACACTGAAGCTTTCTTT. This gives the protein CASSAPGQGNTEAFF. Filled out from reference TRBV28 and TRBJ1-1, the complete variable domain reads DVKVTQSSRYLVKRTGEKVFLECVQDMDHENMFWYRQDPGLGLRLIYFSYDVKMKEKGDIPEGYSVSREKKERFSLILESASTNQTSMYLCASSAPGQGNTEAFFGQGTRLTVV.